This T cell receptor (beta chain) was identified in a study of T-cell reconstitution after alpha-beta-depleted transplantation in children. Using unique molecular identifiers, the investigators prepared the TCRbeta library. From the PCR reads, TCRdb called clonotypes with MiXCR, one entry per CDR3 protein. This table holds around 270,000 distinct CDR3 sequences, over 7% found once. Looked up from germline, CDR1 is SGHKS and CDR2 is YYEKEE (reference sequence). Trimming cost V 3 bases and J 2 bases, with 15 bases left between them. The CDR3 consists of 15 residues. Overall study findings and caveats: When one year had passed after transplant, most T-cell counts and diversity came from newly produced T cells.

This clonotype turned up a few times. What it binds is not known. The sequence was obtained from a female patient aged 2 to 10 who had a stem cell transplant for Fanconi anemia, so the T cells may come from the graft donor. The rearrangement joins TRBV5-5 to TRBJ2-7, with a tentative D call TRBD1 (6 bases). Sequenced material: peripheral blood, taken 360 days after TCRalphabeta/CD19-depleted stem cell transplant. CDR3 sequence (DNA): TGTGCCAGCAGCTCCTTAGGGGGAGATCCCTACGAGCAGTACTTC. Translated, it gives CASSSLGGDPYEQYF.